This TCR beta chain was identified in a study of OX40 agonist ivuxolimab in advanced cancers. About the research overall: A partial response was reached by three patients: one with hepatocellular carcinoma and two with cutaneous melanoma.

J gave up 6 bases and V 4 bases, and 6 bases lay outside the gene matches. The length of the CDR3 is 13 residues. Germline V lookup: CDR1 MNHNY, CDR2 SVGAGI (reference sequence). Libraries were prepared by immunoSEQ multiplex PCR; TCRdb keeps only in-frame clonotypes and omits some of them. The sample lists roughly 30,000 clones, around nine tenths occurring once. Sequences were derived from CD4+ or CD8+ T cells sorted from blood, sampled in a trial of the OX40 agonist ivuxolimab. This clonotype originated in an adult with an advanced solid tumor such as melanoma, head and neck, liver or kidney cancer. This rearrangement joins TRBV6-6 to TRBJ2-7; 7 bases match TRBD2. The CDR3 region has the DNA TGTGCCAGCAGTTTGGGGGGGAGTAGCGAGCAGTACGTC. Amino acids: CASSLGGSSEQYV.